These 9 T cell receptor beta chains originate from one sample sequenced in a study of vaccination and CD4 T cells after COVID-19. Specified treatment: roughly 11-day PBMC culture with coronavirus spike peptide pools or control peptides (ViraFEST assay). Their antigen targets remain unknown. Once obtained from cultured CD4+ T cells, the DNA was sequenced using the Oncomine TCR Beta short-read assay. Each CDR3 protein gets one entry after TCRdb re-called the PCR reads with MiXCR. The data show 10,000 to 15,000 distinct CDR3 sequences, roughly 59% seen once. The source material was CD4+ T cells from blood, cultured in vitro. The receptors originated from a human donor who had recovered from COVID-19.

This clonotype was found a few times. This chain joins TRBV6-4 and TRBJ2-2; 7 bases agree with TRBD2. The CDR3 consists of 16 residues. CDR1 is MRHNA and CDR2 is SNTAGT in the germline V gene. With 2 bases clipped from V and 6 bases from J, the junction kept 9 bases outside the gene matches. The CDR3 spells CASSDTPSGDPGELFF. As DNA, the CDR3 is TGTGCCAGCAGTGACACCCCAAGCGGGGACCCCGGGGAGCTGTTTTTT.

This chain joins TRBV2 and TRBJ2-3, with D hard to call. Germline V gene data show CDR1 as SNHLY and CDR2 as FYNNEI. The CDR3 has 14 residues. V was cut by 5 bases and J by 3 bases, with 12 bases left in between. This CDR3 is CASSPGSRTDTQYF. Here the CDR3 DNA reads TGTGCCAGCAGTCCGGGCTCACGGACAGATACGCAGTATTTT.

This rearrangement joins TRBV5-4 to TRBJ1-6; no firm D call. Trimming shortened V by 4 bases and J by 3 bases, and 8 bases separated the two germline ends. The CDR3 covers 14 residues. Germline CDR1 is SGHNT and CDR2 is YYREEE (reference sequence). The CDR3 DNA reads TGTGCCAGCAGCGCCCGGGACTATAATTCACCCCTCCACTTT. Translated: CASSARDYNSPLHF.

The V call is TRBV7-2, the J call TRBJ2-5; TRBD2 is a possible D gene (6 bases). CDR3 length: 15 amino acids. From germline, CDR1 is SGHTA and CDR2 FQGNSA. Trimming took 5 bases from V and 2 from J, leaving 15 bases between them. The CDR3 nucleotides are TGTGCCAGCAGCCCCATGCTAGCGCGACAAGAGACCCAGTACTTC. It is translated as CASSPMLARQETQYF.

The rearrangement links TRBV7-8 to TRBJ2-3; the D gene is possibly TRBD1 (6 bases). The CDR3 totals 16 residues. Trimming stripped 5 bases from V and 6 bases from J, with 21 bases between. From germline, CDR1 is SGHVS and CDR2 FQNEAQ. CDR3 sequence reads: CASSTRRQVARDTQYF. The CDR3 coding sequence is TGTGCCAGCAGCACGCGGAGACAGGTAGCGCGGGATACGCAGTATTTT.

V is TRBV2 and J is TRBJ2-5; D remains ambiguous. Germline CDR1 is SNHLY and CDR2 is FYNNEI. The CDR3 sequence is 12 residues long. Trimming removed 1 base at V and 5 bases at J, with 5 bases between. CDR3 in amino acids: CASSEGLETQYF. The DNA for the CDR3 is TGTGCCAGCAGTGAAGGGTTGGAGACCCAGTACTTC.

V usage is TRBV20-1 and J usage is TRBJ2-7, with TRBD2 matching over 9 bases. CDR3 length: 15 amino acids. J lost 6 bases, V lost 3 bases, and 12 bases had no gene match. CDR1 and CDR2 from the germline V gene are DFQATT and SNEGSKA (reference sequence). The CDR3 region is CSARSASGIFREQYF. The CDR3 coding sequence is TGCAGTGCTAGGTCCGCTAGCGGGATTTTTCGCGAGCAGTACTTC.

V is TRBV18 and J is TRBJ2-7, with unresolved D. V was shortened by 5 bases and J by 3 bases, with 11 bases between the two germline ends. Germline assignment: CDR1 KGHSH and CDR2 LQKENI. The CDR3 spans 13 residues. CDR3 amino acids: CASSFSHFYEQYF. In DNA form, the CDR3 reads TGTGCCAGCTCATTCTCCCATTTCTACGAGCAGTACTTC.

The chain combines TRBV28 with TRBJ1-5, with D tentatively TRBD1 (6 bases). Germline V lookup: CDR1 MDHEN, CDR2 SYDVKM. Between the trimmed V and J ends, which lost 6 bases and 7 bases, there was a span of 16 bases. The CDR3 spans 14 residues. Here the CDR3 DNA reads TGTGCCAGCAGCCCCGGGGGGGCGCGGCAGCCCCAGCATTTT. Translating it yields CASSPGGARQPQHF.